This T cell receptor (beta chain) was sequenced in a study of blood T cell repertoires in COVID-19. Only in-frame clones appear in the TCRdb table, and some are missing; sequencing was by immunoSEQ multiplex PCR. The data hold 300,000 to 450,000 clones, with roughly 85% observed a single time. This CDR3 spans 17 amino acids. V was clipped by 5 bases and J by 7 bases; unmatched bases: 12. CDR1 is LNHNV, CDR2 YYDKDF, per germline (reference sequence). The rearrangement links TRBV15 to TRBJ2-2; TRBD2 matches at 11 bases. The sample was peripheral blood. This sequence was found in a woman between 18 and 30 years old with acute or convalescent COVID-19. CDR3: CATSPRRASGGNGELFF. The CDR3 region has the DNA TGTGCCACCAGCCCGCGCAGGGCTAGCGGGGGGAACGGGGAGCTGTTTTTT.